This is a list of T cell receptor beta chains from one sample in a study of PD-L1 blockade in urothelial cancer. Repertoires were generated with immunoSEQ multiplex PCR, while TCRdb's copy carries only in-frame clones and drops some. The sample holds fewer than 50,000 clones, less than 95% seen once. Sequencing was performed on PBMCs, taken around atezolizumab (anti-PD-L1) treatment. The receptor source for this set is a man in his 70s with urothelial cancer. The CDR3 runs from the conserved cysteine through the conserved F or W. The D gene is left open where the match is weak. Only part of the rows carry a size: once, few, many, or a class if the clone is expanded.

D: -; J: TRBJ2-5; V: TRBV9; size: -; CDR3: CASSVSEETQYF; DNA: TGTGCCAGCAGCGTAAGCGAAGAGACCCAGTACTTC
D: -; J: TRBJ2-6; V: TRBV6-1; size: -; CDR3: CASSVAGQTPSSGANVLTF; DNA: TGTGCCAGCAGTGTGGCGGGACAGACACCGAGCTCTGGGGCCAACGTCCTGACTTTC
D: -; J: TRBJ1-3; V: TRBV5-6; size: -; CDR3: CASSLVSGGNTIYF; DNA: TGTGCCAGCAGCTTGGTATCAGGAGGAAACACCATATATTTT
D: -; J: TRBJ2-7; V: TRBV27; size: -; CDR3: CASSQQGGFEQYF; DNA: TGTGCCAGCAGTCAACAGGGAGGGTTCGAGCAGTACTTC
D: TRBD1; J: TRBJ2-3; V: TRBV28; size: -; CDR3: CASSKFYGRDRGRDTQYF; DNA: TGTGCCAGCAGCAAATTTTACGGCCGGGACAGGGGGAGAGATACGCAGTATTTT
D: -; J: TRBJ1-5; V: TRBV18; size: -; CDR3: CASSPLPGNQPQHF; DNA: TGTGCCAGCTCACCACTTCCGGGCAATCAGCCCCAGCATTTT
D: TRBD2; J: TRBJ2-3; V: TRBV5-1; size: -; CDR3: CASSLAGATDTQYF; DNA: TGCGCCAGCAGCTTAGCGGGAGCAACAGATACGCAGTATTTT
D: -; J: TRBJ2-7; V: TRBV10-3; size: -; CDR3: CAISSGTGGDEQYF; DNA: TGTGCCATCAGCTCCGGGACTGGCGGGGACGAGCAGTACTTC
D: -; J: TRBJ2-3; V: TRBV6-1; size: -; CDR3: CASSETSHGRTDTQYF; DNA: TGTGCCAGCAGTGAAACTTCACACGGGAGAACAGATACGCAGTATTTT
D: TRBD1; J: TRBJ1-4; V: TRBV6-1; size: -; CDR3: CASSDKESWGQGEKLFF; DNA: TGTGCCAGCAGTGACAAAGAAAGTTGGGGACAGGGGGAAAAACTGTTTTTT
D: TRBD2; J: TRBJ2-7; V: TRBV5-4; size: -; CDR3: CASSQLGGRADEQYF; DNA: TGTGCCAGCAGCCAGTTAGGCGGGAGGGCCGACGAGCAGTACTTC
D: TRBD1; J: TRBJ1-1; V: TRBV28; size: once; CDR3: CASGTTGRTEAFF; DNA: TGTGCCAGCGGAACGACAGGGAGGACTGAAGCTTTCTTT
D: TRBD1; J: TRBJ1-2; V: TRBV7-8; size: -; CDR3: CASSLPGQGNYGYTF; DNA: TGTGCCAGCAGCTTGCCGGGACAGGGTAACTATGGCTACACCTTC
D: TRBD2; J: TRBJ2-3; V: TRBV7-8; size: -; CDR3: CASSYRALAGGTDTQYF; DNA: TGTGCCAGCAGTTACCGGGCCCTAGCGGGAGGCACAGATACGCAGTATTTT
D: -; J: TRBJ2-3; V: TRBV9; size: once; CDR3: CASSGGVDTQYF; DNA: TGTGCCAGCAGCGGCGGGGTGGATACGCAGTATTTT
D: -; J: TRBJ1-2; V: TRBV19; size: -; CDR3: CASSMAVRGGYGYTF; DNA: TGTGCCAGTAGTATGGCCGTCAGGGGCGGATATGGCTACACCTTC
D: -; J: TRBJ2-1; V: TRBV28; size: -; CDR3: CASSLSSGARNEQFF; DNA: TGTGCCAGCAGTTTAAGCAGCGGAGCGCGGAATGAGCAGTTCTTC
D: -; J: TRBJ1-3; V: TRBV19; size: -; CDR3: CASSMGGRITSGNTIYF; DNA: TGTGCCAGTAGTATGGGTGGCAGGATCACCTCTGGAAACACCATATATTTT
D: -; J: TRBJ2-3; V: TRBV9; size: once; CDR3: CASSVQAPGGGQRPTQYF; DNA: TGTGCCAGCAGCGTACAAGCCCCTGGGGGGGGGCAGAGGCCTACGCAGTATTTT
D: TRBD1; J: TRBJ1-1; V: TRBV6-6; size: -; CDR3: CASFQGANTEAFF; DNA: TGTGCCAGCTTTCAGGGGGCGAACACTGAAGCTTTCTTT
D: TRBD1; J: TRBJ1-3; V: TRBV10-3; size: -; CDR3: CAISESGQGGGNTIYF; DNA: TGTGCCATCAGTGAGTCGGGACAGGGAGGAGGAAACACCATATATTTT
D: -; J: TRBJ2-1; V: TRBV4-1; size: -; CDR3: CASSPSESATYNEQFF; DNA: TGCGCCAGCAGCCCGTCGGAGTCGGCTACCTACAATGAGCAGTTCTTC